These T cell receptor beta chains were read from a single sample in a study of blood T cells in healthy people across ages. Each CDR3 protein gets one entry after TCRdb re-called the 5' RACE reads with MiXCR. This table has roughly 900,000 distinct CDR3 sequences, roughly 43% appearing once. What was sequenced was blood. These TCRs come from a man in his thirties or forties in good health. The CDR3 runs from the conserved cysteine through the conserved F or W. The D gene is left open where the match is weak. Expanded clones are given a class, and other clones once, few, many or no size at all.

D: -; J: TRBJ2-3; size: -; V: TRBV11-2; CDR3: CASSLIATDTQYF; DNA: TGTGCCAGCAGCTTAATAGCTACCGATACGCAGTATTTT
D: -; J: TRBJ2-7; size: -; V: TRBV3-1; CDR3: CASRLTRQSYEQYF; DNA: TGTGCCAGCAGGCTAACGAGACAGTCCTACGAGCAGTACTTC
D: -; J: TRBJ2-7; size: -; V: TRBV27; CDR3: CASIPPGPSSYNEQYF; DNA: TGTGCCAGCATTCCCCCGGGACCTAGCTCCTACAATGAGCAGTACTTC
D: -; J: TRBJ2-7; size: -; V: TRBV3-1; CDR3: CASSPTTDYEQYF; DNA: TGTGCCAGCAGCCCCACTACTGACTACGAGCAGTACTTC
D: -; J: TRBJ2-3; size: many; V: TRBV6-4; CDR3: CASSADGSTDTQYF; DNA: TGTGCCAGCAGCGCGGACGGCTCCACAGATACGCAGTATTTT
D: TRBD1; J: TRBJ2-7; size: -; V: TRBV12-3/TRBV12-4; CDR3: CASAVLQGGSYEQYF; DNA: TGTGCCAGCGCAGTGCTACAGGGGGGCTCCTACGAGCAGTACTTC
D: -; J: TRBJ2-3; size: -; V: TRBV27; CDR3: CASSLDRIVTDTQYF; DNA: TGTGCCAGCAGTTTGGACCGTATAGTAACAGATACGCAGTATTTT
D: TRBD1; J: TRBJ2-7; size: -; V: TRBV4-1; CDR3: CASSQEDRGFYEQYF; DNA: TGCGCCAGCAGCCAAGAGGACAGGGGATTCTACGAGCAGTACTTC
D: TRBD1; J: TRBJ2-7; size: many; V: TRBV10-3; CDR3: CAIRRQGTEQYF; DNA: TGTGCCATCAGGCGACAGGGAACCGAGCAGTACTTC
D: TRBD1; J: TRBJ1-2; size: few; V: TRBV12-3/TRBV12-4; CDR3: CASSLGPGTVYGYTF; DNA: TGTGCCAGCAGTCTTGGTCCCGGGACAGTATATGGCTACACCTTC
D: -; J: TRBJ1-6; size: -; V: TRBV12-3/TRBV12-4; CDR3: CASSRRSMNSLLHF; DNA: TGTGCCAGCAGCCGGCGTTCGATGAATTCACTCCTCCACTTT
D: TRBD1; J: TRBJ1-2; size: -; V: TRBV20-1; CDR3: CSALMDRGRGGYTF; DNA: TGCAGTGCTCTTATGGACAGGGGGCGCGGTGGCTACACCTTC
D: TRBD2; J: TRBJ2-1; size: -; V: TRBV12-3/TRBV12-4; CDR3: CASKIGRTRPYNEQFF; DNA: TGTGCCAGCAAAATAGGCCGGACTAGGCCTTACAATGAGCAGTTCTTC
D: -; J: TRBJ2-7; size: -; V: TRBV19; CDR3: CARSSRSSYEQYF; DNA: TGTGCCAGATCCTCAAGGAGCTCCTACGAGCAGTACTTC
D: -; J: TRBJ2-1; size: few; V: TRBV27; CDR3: CASSFGSVDNEQFF; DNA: TGTGCCAGCAGTTTTGGGAGCGTAGACAATGAGCAGTTCTTC
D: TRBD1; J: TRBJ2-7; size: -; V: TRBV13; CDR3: CASSSRTRDRGHSYEQYF; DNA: TGTGCCAGCAGCTCCAGAACTCGGGACAGGGGCCACTCCTACGAGCAGTACTTC
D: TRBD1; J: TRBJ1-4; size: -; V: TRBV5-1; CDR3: CASSQQGAYEKLFF; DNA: TGCGCCAGCAGCCAACAGGGGGCTTATGAAAAACTGTTTTTT
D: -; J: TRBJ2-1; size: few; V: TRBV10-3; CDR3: CASQLGTQGHEQFF; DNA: TGTGCCAGCCAGTTGGGGACACAAGGCCATGAGCAGTTCTTC
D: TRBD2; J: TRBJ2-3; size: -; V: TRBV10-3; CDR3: CAISDPPSGGTDTQYF; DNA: TGTGCCATCAGTGACCCCCCTAGCGGGGGTACAGATACGCAGTATTTT
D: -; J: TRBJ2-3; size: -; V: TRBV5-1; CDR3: CASSLPRVSSTDTQYF; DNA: TGCGCCAGCAGCTTGCCAAGGGTCTCAAGCACAGATACGCAGTATTTT
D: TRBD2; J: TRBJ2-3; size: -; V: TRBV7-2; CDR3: CASSLGIAGGSDTQYF; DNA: TGTGCCAGCAGCTTAGGGATAGCGGGAGGGTCAGATACGCAGTATTTT
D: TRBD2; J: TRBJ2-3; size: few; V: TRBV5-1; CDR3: CASSLAPSGGTDTQYF; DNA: TGCGCCAGCAGCTTGGCCCCTAGCGGGGGAACAGATACGCAGTATTTT
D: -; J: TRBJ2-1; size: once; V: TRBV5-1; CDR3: CASSLSLSSHNEQFF; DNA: TGCGCCAGCAGCTTGAGTCTCTCGTCCCACAATGAGCAGTTCTTC
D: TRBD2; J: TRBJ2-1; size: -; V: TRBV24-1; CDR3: CATSDPGLAGGAYNEQFF; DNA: TGTGCCACCAGTGATCCGGGACTAGCGGGGGGGGCCTACAATGAGCAGTTCTTC
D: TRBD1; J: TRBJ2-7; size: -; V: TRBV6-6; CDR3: CASRKGQGVYEQYF; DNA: TGTGCCAGCAGAAAAGGACAGGGGGTCTACGAGCAGTACTTC
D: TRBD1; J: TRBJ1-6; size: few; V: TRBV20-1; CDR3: CSANDPDRGDQSPLHF; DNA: TGCAGTGCTAACGACCCGGACAGGGGTGACCAGTCACCCCTCCACTTT
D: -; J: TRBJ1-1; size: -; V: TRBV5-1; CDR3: CASSYQGVEAFF; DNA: TGCGCCAGCAGTTATCAAGGGGTTGAAGCTTTCTTT
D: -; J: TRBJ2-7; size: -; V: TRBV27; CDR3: CASSFSLVHEQYF; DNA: TGTGCCAGCAGTTTTAGTCTAGTCCACGAGCAGTACTTC
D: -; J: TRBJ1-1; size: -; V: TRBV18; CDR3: CASSPKGGGTEAFF; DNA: TGTGCCAGCTCACCAAAAGGTGGGGGTACTGAAGCTTTCTTT
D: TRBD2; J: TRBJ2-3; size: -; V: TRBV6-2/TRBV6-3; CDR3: CASSKAGGPSTDTQYF; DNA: TGTGCCAGCAGCAAAGCGGGGGGGCCTAGCACAGATACGCAGTATTTT
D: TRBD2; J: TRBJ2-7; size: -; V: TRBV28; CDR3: CASSPRTSFGTGEQYF; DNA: TGTGCCAGCAGTCCGCGGACTAGCTTCGGTACGGGCGAGCAGTACTTC
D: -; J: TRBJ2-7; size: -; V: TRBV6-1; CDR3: CASSGTGRNYEQYF; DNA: TGTGCCAGCAGTGGAACAGGGCGGAACTACGAGCAGTACTTC
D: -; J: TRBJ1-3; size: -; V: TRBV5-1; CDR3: CASSFGGTGIGNTIYF; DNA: TGCGCCAGCAGCTTTGGCGGGACGGGCATTGGAAACACCATATATTTT
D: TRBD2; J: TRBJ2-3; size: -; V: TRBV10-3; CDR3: CALRMTSGPDTQYF; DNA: TGTGCCCTCAGGATGACTAGCGGGCCAGATACGCAGTATTTT
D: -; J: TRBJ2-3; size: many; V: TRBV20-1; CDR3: CSARRAADTQYF; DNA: TGCAGTGCTAGACGGGCAGCAGATACGCAGTATTTT
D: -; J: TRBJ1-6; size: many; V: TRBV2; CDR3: CASSGASYSRPPLHF; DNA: TGTGCCAGCAGTGGGGCTTCATATTCGCGCCCCCCCCTCCACTTT
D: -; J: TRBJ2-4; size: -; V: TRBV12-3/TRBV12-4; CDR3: CASSLFENIQYF; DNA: TGTGCCAGCAGTTTGTTTGAGAACATTCAGTACTTC
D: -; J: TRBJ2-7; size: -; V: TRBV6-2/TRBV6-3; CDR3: CASRDVYEQYF; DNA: TGTGCCAGCAGGGATGTCTACGAGCAGTACTTC
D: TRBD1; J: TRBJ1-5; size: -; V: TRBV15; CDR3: CATSRGDRENQPQHF; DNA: TGTGCCACCAGCAGAGGGGACAGAGAGAATCAGCCCCAGCATTTT
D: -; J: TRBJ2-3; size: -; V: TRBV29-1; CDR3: CSVGKGVQGTDTQYF; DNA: TGCAGCGTTGGAAAAGGAGTTCAGGGGACAGATACGCAGTATTTT
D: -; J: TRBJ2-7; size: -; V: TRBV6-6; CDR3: CASSYSPGELTEQYF; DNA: TGTGCCAGCAGTTACTCGCCAGGGGAACTAACCGAGCAGTACTTC
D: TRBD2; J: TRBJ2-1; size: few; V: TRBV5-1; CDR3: CASSLAPGLAYNEQFF; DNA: TGCGCCAGCAGCTTAGCTCCGGGACTAGCTTACAATGAGCAGTTCTTC